The 31 T cell receptor beta chains below were found in one sample sequenced in a study of HIV-infected patients and healthy controls (dated by TCRdb to between 2013 and 2015). The study collected follow-up blood from HIV-infected patients roughly three months, about 14 weeks, after antiretroviral therapy began. Whole blood was used without cell fractionation, so all unsorted peripheral T cells were reflected in the repertoire. Library prep was done by 5' RACE. The reads were generated on an Illumina MiSeq. About 500 ng RNA was reverse transcribed with SuperScript III using primers against the alpha and beta constant regions. Separate libraries for the alpha and beta chains were generated through chain-specific third strand synthesis that incorporated multiplexing indices. The public reads were quality trimmed at Q25 with fastp and then assembled into clones with MiXCR by TCRdb, keeping productive beta chains. Rows matching on CDR3 protein sequence are summarized as one entry with the most common DNA and genes. Here the sample has about 5,000 distinct CDR3 sequences; more than 20% occur a single time. 29% of the sample belongs to the ten largest clones.

The starting material was blood, obtained during antiretroviral therapy. The receptor source for this set is an adult with HIV infection.

This clonotype is a singleton in its sample. It may be a read error: a sequence one base away is much more abundant. The rearrangement links TRBV11-3 to TRBJ2-5; TRBD2 matches 10 bases. Germline V CDR1 and CDR2: SGHNT, YENEEA. The CDR3 spans 14 residues. The CDR3 sequence is CTSSLAGGRETQYF. CDR3 coding DNA: TGTACCAGCAGCTTAGCGGGGGGCCGAGAGACCCAGTACTTC.

This clonotype has at least ten counts. The V call is TRBV12-3 or TRBV12-4, the J call TRBJ2-6, with 9 nucleotides matching TRBD1. V was pared by 4 bases and J by 0 bases, with 7 bases of the junction left unmatched. The CDR3 covers 18 residues. CDR3 loop: CASSSPGTGLSGANVLTF. For the CDR3, the DNA is TGTGCCAGCAGTTCTCCCGGGACAGGGCTCTCTGGGGCCAACGTCCTGACTTTC.

Judged by abundance, this clonotype is medium-sized (0.01 to 0.1%). This chain joins TRBV18 and TRBJ1-1; possibly TRBD1 for D (6 bases). The germline CDR1 and CDR2 sequences are KGHSH and LQKENI. Trimming left V 0 bases short and J 2 bases short, with 10 bases between. There are 15 residues in the CDR3. CDR3 protein: CASSPPGTSNTEAFF. DNA for the CDR3: TGTGCCAGCTCACCACCAGGGACAAGCAACACTGAAGCTTTCTTT.

In this sample, this clonotype is medium-sized (0.01 to 0.1%). The chain uses TRBV6-1 and TRBJ1-1; D unresolved. The CDR3 runs to 11 residues. The ends were cut back, 6 bases at V and 0 bases at J, with 2 bases in the middle. CDR1 and CDR2 (germline): MNHNS, SASEGT. CDR3 DNA: TGTGCCAGCAGGGTGAACACTGAAGCTTTCTTT. Protein: CASRVNTEAFF.

In its sample, this clonotype was seen many times. The chain combines TRBV5-1 with TRBJ1-1; no reliable D call. This CDR3 contains 15 residues. Germline V gene lookup returns CDR1 SGHRS and CDR2 YFSETQ. The V and J ends lost 1 base and 1 base respectively, with 11 bases between them. CDR3 in DNA: TGCGCCAGCAGCTTGAATACAGCCAGGAACACTGAAGCTTTCTTT. Amino acids: CASSLNTARNTEAFF. Filled out from reference TRBV5-1 and TRBJ1-1, the complete variable domain reads KAGVTQTPRYLIKTRGQQVTLSCSPISGHRSVSWYQQTPGQGLQFLFEYFSETQRNKGNFPGRFSGRQFSNSRSEMNVSTLELGDSALYLCASSLNTARNTEAFFGQGTRLTVV.

Remarks on this clonotype: With a much larger clone just one base away, this may be a read error. The gene calls are TRBV30 and TRBJ1-1; the D is unclear. The CDR3 loop spans 12 amino acids. Germline assignment: CDR1 GTSNPN and CDR2 SVGIG (reference sequence). V gave up 7 bases and J gave up 0 bases, with 9 bases separating them. The CDR3 is CALGNMNTEAFF. The CDR3 DNA is TGTGCCTTGGGGAACATGAACACTGAAGCTTTCTTT. The full variable domain, in which reference TRBV30 and TRBJ1-1 provide the parts outside the CDR3, is SQTIHQWPATLVQPVGSPLSLECTVEGTSNPNLYWYRQAAGRGLQLLFYSVGIGQISSEVPQNLSASRPQDRQFILSSKKLLLSDSGFYLCALGNMNTEAFFGQGTRLTVV.

The rearrangement joins TRBV27 to TRBJ2-1; D is perhaps TRBD1 or TRBD2 (6 bases each). Germline V gene data show CDR1 as MNHEY and CDR2 as SMNVEV (reference sequence). The CDR3 is 15 amino acids. V lost 7 bases, J lost 10 bases, and 23 bases lay in between. The chain's CDR3 is CASTGGQIPGREQFF. CDR3 DNA sequence: TGTGCCAGCACTGGGGGGCAGATCCCGGGCAGAGAGCAGTTCTTC.

This clonotype showed up many times. The chain combines TRBV18 with TRBJ1-1; the D is unclear. This CDR3 has 13 residues. The V end was cut by 4 bases, the J end by 1 base, with 7 bases between. The germline V gene encodes CDR1 KGHSH and CDR2 LQKENI. The DNA for the CDR3 is TGTGCCAGCTCACTTCAGGAGAACACTGAAGCTTTCTTT. It yields the protein CASSLQENTEAFF.

With regard to this clonotype: Being one base from a much bigger clone, this may be a read error. CDR3 protein: CASSQGLGLGGNQPQHF. In nucleotides, the CDR3 is TGTGCCAGCAGCCAAGGACTGGGACTGGGTGGTAATCAGCCCCAGCATTTT. The chain couples TRBV3-1 to TRBJ1-5, with a weak D call TRBD1 (5 bases). The CDR3 is 17 amino acids. Germline V gene data show CDR1 as LGHDT and CDR2 as YNNKEL (reference sequence). The ends were cut back, 1 base at V and 4 bases at J, with 17 bases in the middle.

In its sample, this clonotype was seen many times. CDR3 region: CASSLALGGEQFF. The CDR3 nucleotides read TGCGCCAGCAGCTTGGCCCTGGGGGGTGAGCAGTTCTTC. This chain joins TRBV5-1 and TRBJ2-1; perhaps TRBD2 as D (6 bases). This CDR3 region has 13 residues. Germline V gene data show CDR1 as SGHRS and CDR2 as YFSETQ. V lost 0 bases and J lost 9, with 10 bases in between.

This clonotype was seen a handful of times. This chain connects TRBV4-1 to TRBJ2-7; D may be TRBD1 (7 bases). Per the germline V gene, CDR1 is MGHRA and CDR2 is YSYEKL. Deletions cut 5 bases from V and 5 bases from J, with 25 bases between. This CDR3 spans 17 amino acids. In DNA form, the CDR3 reads TGCGCCAGCAGCTTAAGCCCAGTTAAGCAGGGGGGCAACGAGCAGTACTTC. Residues: CASSLSPVKQGGNEQYF.

As concerns this clonotype: A clone one base away is much larger, so this may be a read error. The genes are TRBV7-2 and TRBJ2-5; D gene uncertain. The CDR3 sequence is 13 residues long. Germline V gene lookup returns CDR1 SGHTA and CDR2 FQGNSA. CDR3 protein: CASSTSYAETKYF. CDR3 nucleotide sequence: TGTGCCAGCAGCACCTCCTACGCGGAGACCAAGTACTTC. Based on the CDR3 plus reference TRBV7-2 and TRBJ2-5, the full variable domain is GAGVSQSPSNKVTEKGKDVELRCDPISGHTALYWYRQSLGQGLEFLIYFQGNSAPDKSGLPSDRFSAERTGGSVSTLTIQRTQQEDSAVYLCASSTSYAETKYFGPGTRLLVL.

The gene calls are TRBV11-2 and TRBJ1-5, with a possible D match to TRBD1 (5 bases). Germline V gene sequence: CDR1 SGHAT, CDR2 FQNNGV. Trimming removed 0 bases from V and 6 bases from J, with 21 bases in between. The CDR3 runs 18 residues. This chain's CDR3 is CASSLDTGGVLLLQPQHF. The CDR3 region has the DNA TGTGCCAGCAGCTTAGATACGGGGGGGGTTTTGTTACTTCAGCCCCAGCATTTT.

This rearrangement joins TRBV18 to TRBJ2-1, with a weak D call TRBD1 (6 bases). The CDR3 contains 16 residues. Germline V gene lookup returns CDR1 KGHSH and CDR2 LQKENI. Trimming left V 0 bases short and J 2 bases short, with 11 bases between. The CDR3 coding sequence is TGTGCCAGCTCACCACCCAAAGACAGGCCCTACAATGAGCAGTTCTTC. This translates into CASSPPKDRPYNEQFF.

This clonotype occurred once. A much more abundant neighbour one base away suggests this may be a read error. The V gene is TRBV6-5, the J gene TRBJ1-6; D is unresolved. The V and J ends lost 1 base and 6 bases respectively, with 13 bases between them. Looked up from germline, CDR1 is MNHEY and CDR2 is SVGAGI. CDR3 size: 16 residues. CDR3 amino acids: CASSYFGRVTNSPLHF. The CDR3 coding sequence is TGTGCCAGCAGTTACTTTGGTCGGGTGACTAATTCACCCCTCCACTTT.

This clonotype was found a few times. The chain recombines TRBV5-6 with TRBJ1-1, with D possibly being TRBD1 (6 bases). The CDR3 runs to 15 residues. Trimming took 4 bases from V and 0 from J, leaving 13 bases between them. The V gene's germline CDR1 is SGHDT and CDR2 YYEEEE. The CDR3 DNA reads as TGTGCCAGCAGCCTCGGGGGCCTTATGAACACTGAAGCTTTCTTT. Protein: CASSLGGLMNTEAFF.

Relative to its sample, this clonotype is large. The rearrangement links TRBV12-3 or TRBV12-4 to TRBJ2-3, with unresolved D. Deletions cut 6 bases from V and 5 bases from J, with 6 bases between. The CDR3 has 11 amino acids. The CDR3 here is CASRIGDTQYF. The CDR3 coding sequence is TGTGCCAGCAGGATCGGAGATACGCAGTATTTT.

This clonotype was observed at least ten times. The genes are TRBV7-9 and TRBJ1-4; a weak D match, TRBD1 (6 bases). Per the germline V gene, CDR1 is SEHNR and CDR2 is FQNEAQ (reference sequence). The CDR3 spans 16 residues. Between the trimmed V and J ends, which lost 5 bases and 4 bases, there was a span of 17 bases. CDR3 residues: CASSDGFGGYNEKLFF. In nucleotides, the CDR3 is TGTGCCAGCAGCGATGGCTTTGGGGGCTATAATGAAAAACTGTTTTTT. Full variable domain (missing parts from reference TRBV7-9 and TRBJ1-4): DTGVSQNPRHKITKRGQNVTFRCDPISEHNRLYWYRQTLGQGPEFLTYFQNEAQLEKSRLLSDRFSAERPKGSFSTLEIQRTEQGDSAMYLCASSDGFGGYNEKLFFGSGTQLSVL.

As to this clonotype: A much larger clone sits a single nucleotide away, making a read error possible. The chain uses TRBV4-1 and TRBJ2-5; perhaps TRBD1 as D (5 bases). The germline V and J ends were trimmed by 11 bases and 1 base, with 20 bases remaining between them. CDR3 size: 15 residues. CDR1 and CDR2 from the germline V gene are MGHRA and YSYEKL. CDR3 in amino acids: CAGGPLGARQETQYF. The CDR3 bases are TGCGCCGGCGGACCGTTAGGGGCCCGCCAAGAGACCCAGTACTTC.

This clonotype showed up many times. The rearrangement joins TRBV19 to TRBJ2-5, with TRBD2 matching 15 bases. The J segment lost 2 bases and the V segment lost 3 bases, leaving 4 bases of the junction unmatched. The germline V gene has CDR1 LNHDA and CDR2 SQIVND (reference sequence). This CDR3 has 17 amino acids. CDR3 protein: CASSIGGLAGGQETQYF. The CDR3, as DNA: TGTGCCAGTAGTATCGGAGGACTAGCGGGGGGGCAAGAGACCCAGTACTTC.

This clonotype is categorized as medium-sized (0.01 to 0.1%). As DNA, the CDR3 is TGTGCCAGCAGTCACCCAGGACAGCACAATGAGCAGTTCTTC. It codes for CASSHPGQHNEQFF. This chain links TRBV12-3 or TRBV12-4 with TRBJ2-1; tentatively, D is TRBD1 (6 bases). V lost 5 bases and J 5 bases, leaving 13 bases between the germline ends. This CDR3 spans 14 amino acids.

This clonotype was seen many times. This sequence joins TRBV4-3 and TRBJ1-1, with 9 bases fitting TRBD1. The CDR3 loop spans 16 amino acids. The junction had 8 bases not matched to a gene; V was cut back by 3 bases and J by 3 bases. The germline V gene has CDR1 LGHNA and CDR2 YSLEER. The CDR3 loop is CASSHRTGDVDTEAFF. In DNA form, the CDR3 reads TGCGCCAGCAGCCATCGGACAGGGGATGTGGACACTGAAGCTTTCTTT.

This clonotype has more than one count but fewer than ten. The chain combines TRBV9 with TRBJ1-1; D not resolved. V was pared by 4 bases and J by 0 bases, with 25 bases between. Germline V CDR1 and CDR2: SGDLS, YYNGEE. CDR3 length: 19 amino acids. In nucleotides, the CDR3 is TGTGCCAGCAGCCTCGCACCGATGGCCAGGACCACTATGAACACTGAAGCTTTCTTT. Translating gives CASSLAPMARTTMNTEAFF.

Remarks on this clonotype: At one end, the junction sequence differs from germline, possibly due to a read error. The chain carries TRBV12-3 or TRBV12-4 and TRBJ1-2; 11 bases agree with TRBD1. The CDR3 extends over 13 amino acids. CDR3 bases: TGTGACAGCAGTTTCCGGACAGGGGGCGGCTACACATTC. Translating it yields CDSSFRTGGGYTF.

This clonotype is deemed medium-sized. The rearrangement joins TRBV4-2 to TRBJ2-1, with D hard to call. CDR3 size: 11 residues. Germline lookup yields CDR1 LGHNA and CDR2 YNFKEQ. V was clipped by 0 bases and J by 7 bases, with 1 base between them. In nucleotides, the CDR3 is TGTGCCAGCAGCCAAGAAAATGAGCAGTTCTTC. The encoded protein is CASSQENEQFF.

As concerns this clonotype: This may come from a read error, since a much larger clone is one base off. The chain is built from TRBV5-1 and TRBJ2-5, with D perhaps matching TRBD1 (6 bases). The length of the CDR3 is 14 residues. Germline assignment: CDR1 SGHRS and CDR2 YFSETQ. V was clipped by 4 bases and J by 2 bases, with 12 bases between them. This CDR3 reads CASSTGQLQETQYF. The CDR3 DNA is TGCGCCAGCAGCACTGGACAGCTGCAAGAGACCCAGTACTTC.

By share of the sample, this clonotype is medium-sized. The genes are TRBV30 and TRBJ1-1; D call uncertain. Trimming cost V 0 bases and J 1 base, with 6 bases left between them. Germline lookup yields CDR1 GTSNPN and CDR2 SVGIG (reference sequence). This CDR3 comprises 13 residues. CDR3 sequence (DNA): TGTGCCTGGAGTGTAACAGCGAACACTGAAGCTTTCTTT. This codes for CAWSVTANTEAFF.

There are a few counts of this clonotype. The gene calls are TRBV6-6 and TRBJ1-6; TRBD1 is a possible D gene (6 bases). V gave up 10 bases and J gave up 5 bases, with 18 bases separating them. The CDR3 runs 15 residues. Germline V gene lookup returns CDR1 MNHNY and CDR2 SVGAGI (reference sequence). The CDR3 DNA reads as TGTGCCACCATGGGAACACAGGGTAATAATTCACCCCTCCACTTT. It is translated as CATMGTQGNNSPLHF.

In this sample, this clonotype turned up a few times. V is TRBV5-1 and J is TRBJ2-3; no clear D gene. V gave up 6 bases and J gave up 2 bases, with 7 bases separating them. This CDR3 is 12 amino acids long. Germline CDR1 is SGHRS and CDR2 is YFSETQ. CDR3 region: CASNPDTDTQYF. The CDR3 region has the DNA TGCGCCAGCAATCCCGACACAGATACGCAGTATTTT.

In this sample, this clonotype turned up many times. The chain has TRBV7-9 and TRBJ2-5, with 7 bases that match TRBD1. From germline, CDR1 is SEHNR and CDR2 FQNEAQ (reference sequence). After removal of 4 bases from V and 3 bases from J, the junction contained 2 bases not matched to a gene. The CDR3 runs to 13 residues. This CDR3 is CASSWGQKETQYF. CDR3 coding DNA: TGTGCCAGCAGCTGGGGACAGAAAGAGACCCAGTACTTC.

The chain joins TRBV4-1 to TRBJ2-3; D call uncertain. CDR3 size: 11 residues. The germline V and J ends were trimmed by 4 bases and 5 bases, with 4 bases remaining between them. Germline V gene sequence: CDR1 MGHRA, CDR2 YSYEKL. This CDR3 is CASSRQDTQYF. CDR3 bases: TGCGCCAGCAGCCGACAAGATACGCAGTATTTT.